This T cell receptor (beta chain) was identified during a study of blood T cell repertoires in COVID-19. The repertoire was sequenced with immunoSEQ multiplex PCR; TCRdb's copy has only in-frame clones and lacks some. The table has over 85,000 clones, around 87% seen once. Germline lookup yields CDR1 MNHNS and CDR2 SASEGT. The CDR3 contains 15 residues. V was trimmed by 1 base and J by 0 bases, leaving 6 bases between them. This clone was counted a few times. The sample comprised peripheral blood. This sequence joins TRBV6-1 and TRBJ2-2; D possibly corresponds to TRBD2 (5 bases). This receptor was taken from a human donor with acute or convalescent COVID-19. The donor label of this sample is uncertain. CDR3: CASSEEGANTGELFF. CDR3 bases: TGTGCCAGCAGTGAAGAGGGAGCGAACACCGGGGAGCTGTTTTTT.